This T cell receptor (beta chain) came from a study of neurological immune-mediated disorders. The V end lost 9 bases, the J end lost 9 bases, and 18 bases lay between the germline ends. CDR3 length: 13 residues. This clonotype was observed at least ten times. TCRdb itself ran the 5' RACE reads through MiXCR, one entry per CDR3 protein. This table has about 59,000 distinct CDR3 sequences, under 4.5% appearing once. This chain links TRBV12-3 or TRBV12-4 with TRBJ1-5; a weak D match, TRBD1 (5 bases). This TCR was recovered from a woman in her thirties with multiple sclerosis. The material sequenced was PBMCs. Here the CDR3 DNA reads TGTGCCAGTAGAGGCCAGGGTAATTGGCCCCAGCATTTT. This encodes CASRGQGNWPQHF.